The sequence of this T cell receptor beta chain was determined in a study of shared clonotypes between healthy human individuals. General study points: It was expected that sequencing depth would affect clonotype sharing among donors.

In its sample, this clone was seen a few times. Its antigen is as yet unknown. HIV-negative, healthy adults without recent acute infections or vaccinations were the donors. The unsorted samples took tens of millions of PBMCs to get genomic DNA. CDR1 MDHEN and CDR2 SYDVKM come from the germline V gene. This CDR3 has 15 amino acids. The germline V and J ends were trimmed by 6 bases and 6 bases, with 21 bases remaining between them. The study ran the assay at deep level. Assay used: immunoSEQ multiplex PCR; TCRdb lists only in-frame clones, some missing. The data show fewer than 600,000 clones, with roughly 79% seen just once and 12% held by the top ten.

The chain uses TRBV28 and TRBJ2-7; TRBD1 might be the D (6 bases). The sequenced material came from PBMCs. This sequence originates from a woman in her 40s in good health. Some clones in this sample may be carry-over from other donors' samples. The CDR3 region is CASSPLISPRGEQYF. CDR3 DNA: TGTGCCAGCAGCCCTCTTATAAGCCCCAGGGGCGAGCAGTACTTC.